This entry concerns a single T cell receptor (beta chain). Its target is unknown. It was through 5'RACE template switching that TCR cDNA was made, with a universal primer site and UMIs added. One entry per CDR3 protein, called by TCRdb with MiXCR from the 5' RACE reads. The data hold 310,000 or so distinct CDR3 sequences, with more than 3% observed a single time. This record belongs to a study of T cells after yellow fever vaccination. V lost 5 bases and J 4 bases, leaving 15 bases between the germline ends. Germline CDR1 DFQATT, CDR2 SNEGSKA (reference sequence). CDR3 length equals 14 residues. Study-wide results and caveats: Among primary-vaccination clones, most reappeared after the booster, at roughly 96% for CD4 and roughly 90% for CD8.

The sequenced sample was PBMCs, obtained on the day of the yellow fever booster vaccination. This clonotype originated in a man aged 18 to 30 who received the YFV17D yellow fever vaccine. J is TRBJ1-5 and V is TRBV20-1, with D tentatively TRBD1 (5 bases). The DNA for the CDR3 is TGCAGTGCTCGAAGGCAGGGAGGGAATCAGCCCCAGCATTTT. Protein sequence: CSARRQGGNQPQHF.